The 18 T cell receptor beta chains reported below all come from one sample, sequenced in a study of CD8 T cells in ankylosing spondylitis. Each CDR3 protein gets one entry after TCRdb re-called the 5' RACE reads with MiXCR. The sample includes about 250,000 distinct CDR3 sequences, roughly 32% of them seen just once. The sequenced sample was blood, either unsorted or a sorted T cell fraction (not recorded which). These receptors were collected from a male donor with ankylosing spondylitis or in good health (not recorded which).

DNA for the CDR3: TGCAGTGCGATCCTGGGGATAGGGGGAGATACGCAGTATTTT. It yields the protein CSAILGIGGDTQYF. The chain has TRBV20-1 and TRBJ2-3; D possibly corresponds to TRBD1 (6 bases). The CDR3 has 14 amino acids. With 6 bases removed from V and 5 bases from J, the gap between germline ends came to 18 bases. Germline V gene data show CDR1 as DFQATT and CDR2 as SNEGSKA (reference sequence).

This clonotype was seen a few times. The rearrangement uses TRBV6-1 and TRBJ2-7, with 7 bases fitting TRBD1. This CDR3 contains 13 residues. The V and J ends lost 5 bases and 1 base, in that order; junction bases with no gene match: 2. CDR1 MNHNS and CDR2 SASEGT come from the germline V gene. CDR3 sequence (DNA): TGTGCCAGCAGTCAGGGACAGTCCTACGAGCAGTACTTC. It yields the protein CASSQGQSYEQYF.

This chain links TRBV6-1 with TRBJ2-7; D is unclear. Per the germline V gene, CDR1 is MNHNS and CDR2 is SASEGT. There are 14 residues in the CDR3. V lost 6 bases, J lost 3 bases, and 15 bases lay in between. CDR3 nucleotide sequence: TGTGCCAGCAGGTCCGGAGTGGGGATCTACGAGCAGTACTTC. Amino acids: CASRSGVGIYEQYF.

The CDR3: CASNHKPDRANEQFF. In nucleotides, the CDR3 is TGTGCCAGCAACCATAAACCCGACAGGGCCAATGAGCAGTTCTTC. The chain combines TRBV6-1 with TRBJ2-1; the match to TRBD1 covers 7 bases. This CDR3 has 15 amino acids. Germline trimming cut 7 bases from V and 6 bases from J; bases unmatched to any gene: 12. Germline CDR1 and CDR2: MNHNS and SASEGT.

V is TRBV12-3 or TRBV12-4 and J is TRBJ2-5; 8 nucleotides agree with TRBD2. J lost 5 bases, V lost 3 bases, and 8 bases had no gene match. The CDR3 consists of 15 residues. The CDR3 nucleotides are TGTGCCAGCAGTTTGCGGGGGGCCAATGGGGAGACCCAGTACTTC. Amino acids: CASSLRGANGETQYF.

The chain employs TRBV7-9 and TRBJ2-2; D call uncertain. Germline CDR1 and CDR2: SEHNR and FQNEAQ (reference sequence). The CDR3 totals 13 residues. V was trimmed by 8 bases and J by 4 bases, leaving 11 bases between them. The DNA for the CDR3 is TGTGCCAGCGGCCGCCCCTCCACCGGGGAGCTGTTTTTT. It is translated as CASGRPSTGELFF.

This clonotype was picked up a small number of times. The genes are TRBV29-1 and TRBJ2-1; the match to TRBD1 covers 11 bases. Germline CDR1 and CDR2: SQVTM and ANQGSEA. The CDR3 loop spans 16 amino acids. J gave up 5 bases and V 1 base, and 7 bases lay outside the gene matches. CDR3 DNA: TGCAGCGTTGAAGCTCTGGACAGGGGGCTTGACAATGAGCAGTTCTTC. This encodes CSVEALDRGLDNEQFF.

The chain recombines TRBV21-1 with TRBJ1-4. TRBV21-1 is given as a pseudogene. The CDR3 length is 15 residues. For the CDR3, the DNA is TGTGCCAGCAGCAGGCCCCAGGGAGGGCTCGAAAAACTGTTTTTT. Residues: CASSRPQGGLEKLFF.

V and J are TRBV5-1 and TRBJ2-7, with 7 bases aligning to TRBD1. V lost 1 base, J lost 2 bases, and 3 bases stayed unmatched. This CDR3 region has 14 residues. Germline CDR1 reads SGHRS; CDR2 reads YFSETQ. CDR3 region: CASSLWDSTYEQYF. CDR3 DNA sequence: TGCGCCAGCAGCTTGTGGGACAGCACCTACGAGCAGTACTTC.

The rearrangement links TRBV20-1 to TRBJ1-1; no clear D gene. CDR3 length: 13 residues. Germline CDR1 and CDR2: DFQATT and SNEGSKA (reference sequence). V shed 1 base and J shed 1 base, with 7 bases lying between them. The CDR3 DNA sequence: TGCAGTGCTAGAGTTGAGCCGAACACTGAAGCTTTCTTT. This codes for CSARVEPNTEAFF.

This clonotype has just a few counts. The chain joins TRBV5-1 to TRBJ2-7, with 7 bases fitting TRBD1. J lost 0 bases, V lost 3 bases, and 6 bases had no gene match. The length of the CDR3 is 15 residues. Germline CDR1 reads SGHRS; CDR2 reads YFSETQ. Here the CDR3 reads CASSSSRGNSYEQYF. CDR3 DNA: TGCGCCAGCAGCTCAAGCAGGGGGAACTCCTACGAGCAGTACTTC. Looking up the rest from reference TRBV5-1 and TRBJ2-7 gives the full variable domain: KAGVTQTPRYLIKTRGQQVTLSCSPISGHRSVSWYQQTPGQGLQFLFEYFSETQRNKGNFPGRFSGRQFSNSRSEMNVSTLELGDSALYLCASSSSRGNSYEQYFGPGTRLTVT.

This clonotype turned up a few times. This chain joins TRBV3-1 and TRBJ1-1; weak D call: TRBD1 (5 bases). Trimming took off 5 bases at V and 3 bases at J, with 13 bases between the two ends. The CDR3 is made up of 14 amino acids. The germline V gene has CDR1 LGHDT and CDR2 YNNKEL (reference sequence). The CDR3 reads CASSSTWGDTEAFF. The CDR3 coding sequence is TGTGCCAGCAGCTCCACATGGGGGGACACTGAAGCTTTCTTT.

This clonotype was seen a handful of times. The chain links TRBV29-1 to TRBJ2-3; 9 bases are a match to TRBD2. CDR3 length equals 15 residues. Trimming removed 6 bases from V and 3 bases from J; junction bases left unmatched: 10. Germline CDR1 and CDR2: SQVTM and ANQGSEA. The CDR3 is CSVGFSGGLTDTQYF. CDR3 bases: TGCAGCGTCGGTTTTAGCGGGGGCCTTACAGATACGCAGTATTTT.

CDR3 nucleotide sequence: TGTGCCCGCAAACAGACAGGGGAGAACACCGGGGAGCTGTTTTTT. Translation: CARKQTGENTGELFF. This chain connects TRBV27 to TRBJ2-2; 8 nucleotides agree with TRBD1. V gave up 11 bases and J gave up 1 base; unmatched junction bases: 9. The germline V gene has CDR1 MNHEY and CDR2 SMNVEV (reference sequence). The CDR3 has 15 residues.

The genes are TRBV4-1 and TRBJ2-5, with D maybe TRBD2 (7 bases). The CDR3 runs to 18 residues. V was shortened by 0 bases and J by 0 bases, with 17 bases between the two germline ends. Per germline, CDR1 MGHRA and CDR2 YSYEKL. This CDR3 reads CASSQDYGGPQDQETQYF. In nucleotides, the CDR3 is TGCGCCAGCAGCCAAGACTACGGGGGGCCCCAGGACCAAGAGACCCAGTACTTC.

The rearrangement uses TRBV20-1 and TRBJ2-7; no clear D. This CDR3 has 9 residues. Looked up from germline, CDR1 is DFQATT and CDR2 is SNEGSKA (reference sequence). The CDR3 nucleotides read TGCACCACCGACCGCGAGCAGTACTTC. This codes for CTTDREQYF.

Notes on this clonotype: Sequence at one end of the junction differs from germline and may be a read error. The chain has TRBV15 and TRBJ2-7; D ambiguous. Germline V CDR1 and CDR2: LNHNV, YYDKDF (reference sequence). The CDR3 spans 13 residues. The CDR3 spells CASSSAQGSEQYF. Here the CDR3 DNA reads TGTGCCTCCAGCAGTGCCCAAGGCTCGGAGCAGTACTTC.

The chain has TRBV27 and TRBJ2-7; 8 bases agree with TRBD1. The junction had 5 bases not matched to a gene; V was cut back by 4 bases and J by 3 bases. This CDR3 region has 14 residues. CDR1 MNHEY and CDR2 SMNVEV come from the germline V gene (reference sequence). CDR3 amino acids: CASSSRGLLYEQYF. CDR3 DNA: TGTGCCAGCAGTTCCAGGGGGCTTCTCTACGAGCAGTACTTC.